The sequence of this TCR beta chain was determined in a study of T-cell reconstitution after alpha-beta-depleted transplantation in children. This CDR3 is built from 17 residues. CDR1 SGHAT and CDR2 FQNNGV come from the germline V gene. V was trimmed by 1 base and J by 0 bases, leaving 12 bases between them. Preparing the TCRbeta library involved the use of unique molecular identifiers. TCRdb itself ran the PCR reads through MiXCR, one entry per CDR3 protein. The data hold approximately 490,000 distinct CDR3 sequences, with roughly an eighth observed a single time. The receptor comes from a human donor who donated a stem cell graft to a child with combined immunodeficiency. This sample comprised PBMCs from the stem cell graft donor, obtained from the stem cell graft. The chain couples TRBV11-2 to TRBJ2-2; unclear D gene. The CDR3 nucleotides read TGTGCCAGCAGCTTAGTCCCTAGGCAGACGAACACCGGGGAGCTGTTTTTT. Translation: CASSLVPRQTNTGELFF. The whole variable domain, remainder taken from reference TRBV11-2 and TRBJ2-2, is EAGVAQSPRYKIIEKRQSVAFWCNPISGHATLYWYQQILGQGPKLLIQFQNNGVVDDSQLPKDRFSAERLKGVDSTLKIQPAKLEDSAVYLCASSLVPRQTNTGELFFGEGSRLTVL.